Shown below are 15 T cell receptor beta chains from a single sample sequenced in a study of cytomegalovirus exposure and HLA in healthy donors. The PCR used 60 Vbeta and 13 Jbeta primers. Sequencing was performed with immunoSEQ multiplex PCR; in TCRdb, only in-frame clones are kept and a portion is missing. The profile shows about 200,000 clones, 80% of them singletons. Sample: PBMCs. These TCRs come from a woman aged 40 to 50 in good health and CMV-seronegative.

The table lists this clone with a count of one. The chain is built from TRBV2 and TRBJ2-2; TRBD1 agrees at 9 bases. The CDR3 extends over 14 amino acids. Germline CDR1 reads SNHLY; CDR2 reads FYNNEI. With V trimmed by 6 bases and J by 6 bases, 5 bases remained unmatched. The CDR3 here is CASSAQGAAGELFF. The CDR3 nucleotides read TGTGCCAGCAGCGCACAGGGGGCGGCCGGGGAGCTGTTTTTT.

The J gene is TRBJ2-5, the V gene TRBV7-6, with 14 bases aligning to TRBD2. CDR3 length equals 16 residues. After removal of 5 bases from V and 5 bases from J, the junction contained 7 bases not matched to a gene. Germline V lookup: CDR1 SGHVS, CDR2 FNYEAQ. CDR3 sequence: CASSVTGTSGSETQYF. In DNA form, the CDR3 reads TGTGCCAGCAGCGTAACCGGGACTAGCGGGAGTGAGACCCAGTACTTC.

The genes are TRBV9 and TRBJ1-3; D remains ambiguous. Germline CDR1 and CDR2: SGDLS and YYNGEE. Trimming removed 0 bases from V and 0 bases from J, with 13 bases in between. The CDR3 contains 17 residues. The CDR3 loop reads CASSVEALSSSGNTIYF. The CDR3 DNA reads as TGTGCCAGCAGCGTAGAGGCACTATCATCCTCTGGAAACACCATATATTTT.

This sequence joins TRBV4-3 and TRBJ2-1; TRBD2 aligns across 12 bases. Germline V gives CDR1 LGHNA, CDR2 YSLEER. V shed 4 bases, J shed 4 bases, and the junction held 5 bases outside the gene matches. CDR3 length: 16 amino acids. This CDR3 reads CASSLETSGSYNEQFF. The CDR3 bases are TGCGCCAGCAGCCTAGAGACTAGCGGGAGTTACAATGAGCAGTTCTTC.

V usage is TRBV11-1 and J usage is TRBJ2-5; no reliable D call. The V gene lost 0 bases and the J gene lost 5 bases, with 7 bases spanning the gap. The CDR3 extends over 13 amino acids. Germline V lookup: CDR1 SGHAT, CDR2 FQDESV (reference sequence). CDR3 DNA sequence: TGTGCCAGCAGCTTAGCGGTCGGGGAGACCCAGTACTTC. This codes for CASSLAVGETQYF.

The chain is built from TRBV5-1 and TRBJ1-1, with TRBD1 matching over 7 bases. The CDR3 runs 20 residues. Trimming removed 0 bases from V and 0 bases from J; junction bases left unmatched: 17. CDR1 is SGHRS and CDR2 is YFSETQ in the germline V gene. CDR3 nucleotides: TGCGCCAGCAGCTTGGAACGATATAGCCGACAGGGTACCATGAACACTGAAGCTTTCTTT. As protein: CASSLERYSRQGTMNTEAFF.

V and J are TRBV4-2 and TRBJ1-2; 7 nucleotides agree with TRBD1. This CDR3 has 14 residues. Germline loops: CDR1 LGHNA, CDR2 YNFKEQ. Trimming removed 4 bases from V and 0 bases from J; junction bases left unmatched: 2. CDR3 in amino acids: CASSLGTANYGYTF. The CDR3 DNA reads as TGTGCCAGCAGCCTCGGGACAGCTAACTATGGCTACACCTTC.

The chain uses TRBV7-2 and TRBJ2-7; D not certain. The CDR3 is 15 residues long. Trimming stripped 2 bases from V and 2 bases from J, with 13 bases between. Germline CDR1 SGHTA, CDR2 FQGNSA. As DNA, the CDR3 is TGTGCCAGCAGCTTAAACGGCGGAGCCACCTACGAGCAGTACGTC. It specifies CASSLNGGATYEQYV.

The chain combines TRBV6-6 with TRBJ2-7; D perhaps matches TRBD2 (5 bases). This CDR3 region has 13 residues. The germline CDR1 and CDR2 sequences are MNHNY and SVGAGI (reference sequence). V lost 7 bases, J lost 3 bases, and 13 bases lay in between. The CDR3 loop reads CASTLDGDYEQYF. DNA of the CDR3: TGTGCCAGCACCTTGGACGGGGACTACGAGCAGTACTTC.

This clone was found a few times. The chain combines TRBV5-6 with TRBJ2-1; no clear D. V was cut by 0 bases and J by 2 bases, with 12 bases left in between. The CDR3 is made up of 16 amino acids. Germline V CDR1 and CDR2: SGHDT, YYEEEE. The CDR3 reads CASSLDGAEAYNEQFF. CDR3 nucleotides: TGTGCCAGCAGCTTGGATGGTGCAGAGGCCTACAATGAGCAGTTCTTC.

The chain is built from TRBV4-3 and TRBJ2-1; 12 bases fit TRBD2. The CDR3 sequence is 15 residues long. CDR1 is LGHNA and CDR2 is YSLEER in the germline V gene. V was pared by 4 bases and J by 9 bases, with 7 bases of the junction left unmatched. This chain's CDR3 is CASSRASGRDGEQFF. The CDR3 DNA sequence: TGCGCCAGCAGCCGTGCTAGCGGGAGGGATGGTGAGCAGTTCTTC.

This clone was detected only once. This chain connects TRBV19 to TRBJ2-2; TRBD2 aligns across 7 bases. Germline loops: CDR1 LNHDA, CDR2 SQIVND (reference sequence). With 9 bases clipped from V and 3 bases from J, the junction kept 4 bases outside the gene matches. The CDR3 contains 13 residues. Here the CDR3 reads CASLTSDTGELFF. The CDR3 DNA sequence: TGTGCCAGCCTCACTAGCGACACCGGGGAGCTGTTTTTT.

This clone was observed a few times. Sequence at one end of the junction differs from germline and may be a read error. The CDR3 reads CSSSLIGKQGKRNTEAFF. CDR3 in DNA: TGTTCCAGCAGCTTAATAGGGAAACAGGGGAAAAGGAACACTGAAGCTTTCTTT. This sequence joins TRBV7-9 and TRBJ1-1; 7 positions match TRBD1. The CDR3 is 18 amino acids. Germline values: CDR1 SEHNR, CDR2 FQNEAQ (reference sequence). The full variable domain, its missing parts supplied by reference TRBV7-9 and TRBJ1-1, is DTGVSQNPRHKITKRGQNVTFRCDPISEHNRLYWYRQTLGQGPEFLTYFQNEAQLEKSRLLSDRFSAERPKGSFSTLEIQRTEQGDSAMYLCSSSLIGKQGKRNTEAFFGQGTRLTVV.

This clone was recorded once. The chain has TRBV4-3 and TRBJ2-3; TRBD1 agrees at 7 bases. This CDR3 has 17 residues. With 4 bases clipped from V and 1 base from J, the junction kept 11 bases outside the gene matches. Germline lookup yields CDR1 LGHNA and CDR2 YSLEER. The CDR3 sequence is CASSLSGTADRTDTQYF. The CDR3 coding sequence is TGCGCCAGCAGCCTGTCTGGGACAGCGGACCGCACAGATACGCAGTATTTT.

This clone came up a few times. The chain couples TRBV18 to TRBJ2-7, with D perhaps TRBD1 (6 bases). The ends were cut back, 2 bases at V and 6 bases at J, with 11 bases in the middle. This CDR3 has 13 residues. Germline CDR1 reads KGHSH; CDR2 reads LQKENI. CDR3 in amino acids: CASSPVQGSEQYV. The CDR3 coding sequence is TGTGCCAGCTCACCAGTCCAGGGGAGCGAGCAGTACGTC.